The 5 T cell receptor beta chains presented below share a single source sample, sequenced in a study of blood T cell repertoires in COVID-19. The data were produced by immunoSEQ multiplex PCR, yet TCRdb's version contains in-frame clones alone and is incomplete. The data hold 300,000 to 400,000 clones, with 70% to 90% observed a single time. The material sequenced was PBMCs or T cells enriched from blood (not recorded which). Receptors were obtained from a woman in her thirties or forties with acute COVID-19.

This chain uses TRBV3-1 (or the pseudogene TRBV3-2) with TRBJ2-7, with a possible D match to TRBD2 (5 bases). The V end was cut by 8 bases, the J end by 0 bases, with 8 bases between. The CDR3 has 12 residues. The germline V gene encodes CDR1 LGHDT and CDR2 YNNKEL (reference sequence). The CDR3 DNA sequence: TGTGCCAGCGAGGGCCTCTCCTACGAGCAGTACTTC. This gives the protein CASEGLSYEQYF.

The V call is TRBV28, the J call TRBJ1-1; D perhaps matches TRBD1 (6 bases). Germline V gives CDR1 MDHEN, CDR2 SYDVKM. The V gene lost 1 base and the J gene lost 5 bases, with 11 bases spanning the gap. The CDR3 is made up of 14 amino acids. CDR3: CASSLSGVRTEAFF. The CDR3 DNA reads as TGTGCCAGCAGTTTATCAGGGGTGAGGACTGAAGCTTTCTTT.

The genes are TRBV19 and TRBJ1-2; no clear D. The CDR3 spans 17 residues. V was clipped by 3 bases and J by 2 bases, with 19 bases between them. Germline V gene sequence: CDR1 LNHDA, CDR2 SQIVND (reference sequence). The CDR3 nucleotides read TGTGCCAGTAGTATTTTCGGGGATTTACGTCGGAACTATGGCTACACCTTC. This sequence encodes CASSIFGDLRRNYGYTF.

This chain links TRBV4-2 with TRBJ2-3; the match to TRBD2 covers 11 bases. V trimming: 5 bases; J trimming: 5 bases; junction bases outside the gene matches: 9. The CDR3 sequence is 16 residues long. Germline V CDR1 and CDR2: LGHNA, YNFKEQ. CDR3 loop: CASSSRLAGRGDTQYF. CDR3 sequence (DNA): TGTGCCAGCAGCTCACGACTAGCGGGGCGTGGAGATACGCAGTATTTT.

This chain connects TRBV6-5 to TRBJ2-5; D gene ambiguous. V lost 6 bases and J 2 bases, leaving 4 bases between the germline ends. This CDR3 is 11 amino acids long. Germline lookup yields CDR1 MNHEY and CDR2 SVGAGI. The chain's CDR3 is CASSTQETQYF. In nucleotides, the CDR3 is TGTGCCAGCAGCACACAAGAGACCCAGTACTTC.